A single sample is the source of the 29 T cell receptor beta chains below, sequenced in a study of graft-versus-host responses after intestinal transplantation. Sequenced by immunoSEQ multiplex PCR; TCRdb stores in-frame clones only, minus some. The sample lists 45,000 to 60,000 clones, about nine tenths occurring once. These receptors have no known antigen. The material was unstimulated CD4+ T cells sorted from spleen or lymph node cells, obtained before transplant. These TCRs come from a human donor who was the organ donor for an intestinal transplant.

The chain combines TRBV5-6 with TRBJ1-2; 7 bases map to TRBD1. CDR3 length: 14 residues. Germline assignment: CDR1 SGHDT and CDR2 YYEEEE. V lost 0 bases to trimming and J lost 8 bases; unmatched junction nucleotides: 7. The CDR3 nucleotides read TGTGCCAGCAGCTTGGCCGGGACAGACATGGGCTACACCTTC. Its translation: CASSLAGTDMGYTF.

The chain's CDR3 is CASSLLGPQHF. The CDR3 region has the DNA TGTGCCAGCAGTCTTTTAGGGCCCCAGCATTTT. This sequence joins TRBV25-1 and TRBJ1-5; D unclear. Germline CDR1 and CDR2: MGHDK and SYGVNS. The CDR3 extends over 11 amino acids. V was clipped by 5 bases and J by 9 bases, with 8 bases between them.

The genes are TRBV28 and TRBJ1-1; 10 bases are shared with TRBD1. Germline V gene sequence: CDR1 MDHEN, CDR2 SYDVKM. The CDR3 spans 16 residues. The V gene end was trimmed by 6 bases and the J gene end by 4 bases; junction bases not matched to a gene: 11. CDR3 sequence reads: CASSQDRGKGVTEAFF. For the CDR3, the DNA is TGTGCCAGCAGCCAGGACAGGGGGAAGGGGGTCACTGAAGCTTTCTTT.

The chain recombines TRBV5-4 with TRBJ2-2; 7 bases agree with TRBD1. This CDR3 has 15 amino acids. The germline V gene has CDR1 SGHNT and CDR2 YYREEE (reference sequence). V lost 0 bases and J lost 7; bases outside the gene matches: 6. The chain's CDR3 is CASSLVTGAGGELFF. The CDR3 DNA follows: TGTGCCAGCAGCTTGGTTACAGGGGCGGGCGGGGAGCTGTTTTTT.

This clone came up a few times. This sequence joins TRBV28 and TRBJ1-4; TRBD1 matches at 9 bases. Germline trimming cut 2 bases from V and 8 bases from J; bases unmatched to any gene: 6. CDR3 length: 15 amino acids. Germline-derived CDR1 and CDR2 are MDHEN and SYDVKM. The CDR3 reads CASSLNRGLYEKLFF. The CDR3 DNA follows: TGTGCCAGCAGTTTAAACAGGGGGCTCTACGAAAAACTGTTTTTT.

This clone has just one count. J is TRBJ2-6 and V is TRBV27; the D call may be TRBD1 or TRBD2 (5 bases each). Looked up from germline, CDR1 is MNHEY and CDR2 is SMNVEV (reference sequence). The V end lost 1 base, the J end lost 1 base, and 5 bases lay between the germline ends. The CDR3 is made up of 15 amino acids. This CDR3 is CASSLWGSGANVLTF. The CDR3 coding sequence is TGTGCCAGCAGTTTATGGGGGTCTGGGGCCAACGTCCTGACTTTC.

CDR3 amino acids: CASTLGLAGGEQFF. CDR3 DNA: TGTGCCAGCACGCTGGGACTAGCGGGAGGGGAGCAGTTCTTC. The chain joins TRBV2 to TRBJ2-1; 16 nucleotides agree with TRBD2. With 7 bases clipped from V and 10 bases from J, the junction kept 4 bases outside the gene matches. The CDR3 spans 14 residues. CDR1 is SNHLY, CDR2 FYNNEI, per germline. The variable domain in full, completed from reference TRBV2 and TRBJ2-1, reads EPEVTQTPSHQVTQMGQEVILRCVPISNHLYFYWYRQILGQKVEFLVSFYNNEISEKSEIFDDQFSVERPDGSNFTLKIRSTKLEDSAMYFCASTLGLAGGEQFFGPGTRLTVL.

This clone was recorded only once. Here the CDR3 reads CASSQTPGFTYEQYF. CDR3 coding DNA: TGCGCCAGCAGCCAAACCCCAGGATTTACCTACGAGCAGTACTTC. The chain employs TRBV4-1 and TRBJ2-7; D gene uncertain. V was clipped by 2 bases and J by 2 bases, with 13 bases between them. Germline CDR1 reads MGHRA; CDR2 reads YSYEKL. CDR3 length: 15 amino acids.

This clone showed up just once. This rearrangement joins TRBV28 to TRBJ1-5; TRBD1 agrees at 8 bases. J lost 5 bases, V lost 3 bases, and 6 bases had no gene match. CDR3 length: 15 amino acids. Germline V gene sequence: CDR1 MDHEN, CDR2 SYDVKM. The DNA of the CDR3 is TGTGCCAGCAGTTTCGGTACAGGGGGTCATCAGCCCCAGCATTTT. As protein: CASSFGTGGHQPQHF.

This clone was found once. The chain has TRBV5-1 and TRBJ2-3, with 7 bases identical to TRBD1. CDR1 is SGHRS and CDR2 is YFSETQ in the germline V gene. The CDR3 totals 16 residues. V trimming: 0 bases; J trimming: 0 bases; junction bases outside the gene matches: 4. Written as DNA, the CDR3 is TGCGCCAGCAGCTTGGGGGGACAGCCTAGCACAGATACGCAGTATTTT. Translated: CASSLGGQPSTDTQYF.

This chain uses TRBV7-2 with TRBJ1-1; D is uncertain. Trimming cost V 6 bases and J 2 bases, with 16 bases left between them. The CDR3 length is 15 residues. CDR1 is SGHTA and CDR2 is FQGNSA in the germline V gene. CDR3 DNA sequence: TGTGCCAGCAGTCAGAGCAGGTGGCCAAACACTGAAGCTTTCTTT. Residues: CASSQSRWPNTEAFF.

The gene calls are TRBV4-2 and TRBJ2-3, with TRBD1 identical over 8 bases. J gave up 1 base and V 4 bases, and 13 bases lay outside the gene matches. This CDR3 is 18 amino acids long. Germline CDR1 LGHNA, CDR2 YNFKEQ. The CDR3 sequence: CASSLYWQVQGGTDTQYF. The CDR3, as DNA: TGTGCCAGCAGCCTATATTGGCAGGTACAGGGGGGCACAGATACGCAGTATTTT.

The chain recombines TRBV4-2 with TRBJ2-3; 13 nucleotides align to TRBD2. Germline V gene sequence: CDR1 LGHNA, CDR2 YNFKEQ. Losses at the gene ends were 1 base for V and 3 bases for J; bases not matched to a gene: 7. The CDR3 is made up of 18 amino acids. CDR3 coding DNA: TGTGCCAGCAGCCAAGGCTTACTAGCGGGAGGGCCGACAGATACGCAGTATTTT. Its protein is CASSQGLLAGGPTDTQYF.

V and J are TRBV30 and TRBJ2-7; D perhaps matches TRBD2 (5 bases). Looked up from germline, CDR1 is GTSNPN and CDR2 is SVGIG (reference sequence). The length of the CDR3 is 14 residues. V lost 3 bases, J lost 3 bases, and 15 bases lay in between. The CDR3 region is CAWSGILGYYEQYF. In DNA form, the CDR3 reads TGTGCCTGGAGCGGGATCCTAGGGTACTACGAGCAGTACTTC.

V and J are TRBV28 and TRBJ2-1, with TRBD1 as a possible D gene (6 bases). From germline, CDR1 is MDHEN and CDR2 SYDVKM. The CDR3 runs to 13 residues. The V gene lost 5 bases and the J gene lost 15 bases, with 20 bases spanning the gap. The CDR3 loop is CASSAYRVPLLFF. As DNA, the CDR3 is TGTGCCAGCAGTGCATACAGGGTCCCCTTGCTGTTCTTC.

This clone appeared a single time. The genes are TRBV4-2 and TRBJ2-5, with a weak D call TRBD2 (6 bases). The DNA matches TRBJ2-7 better at its end, which makes the J call doubtful. Germline V lookup: CDR1 LGHNA, CDR2 YNFKEQ. This CDR3 region has 14 residues. The CDR3 is CASSTRLGAYEQYF. CDR3 coding DNA: TGTGCCAGCAGCACCCGACTAGGCGCCTACGAGCAGTACTTC.

The rearrangement links TRBV28 to TRBJ1-2; 12 bases agree with TRBD1. The J segment lost 2 bases and the V segment lost 6 bases, leaving 7 bases of the junction unmatched. CDR3 length: 16 residues. Germline V gene data show CDR1 as MDHEN and CDR2 as SYDVKM. The CDR3 is CASSSGTGGPNYGYTF. CDR3 DNA sequence: TGTGCCAGCAGCTCCGGGACAGGGGGCCCAAACTATGGCTACACCTTC.

This clone was observed a few times. The chain carries TRBV5-1 and TRBJ2-7, with unresolved D. Trimming removed 5 bases at V and 3 bases at J, with 6 bases between. The CDR3 is 11 amino acids. The germline V gene has CDR1 SGHRS and CDR2 YFSETQ. The CDR3 region is CASRSHYEQYF. CDR3 sequence (DNA): TGCGCCAGCAGGTCACACTACGAGCAGTACTTC.

The chain links TRBV9 to TRBJ2-5, with 11 nucleotides matching TRBD2. CDR1 SGDLS and CDR2 YYNGEE come from the germline V gene. With 3 bases clipped from V and 5 bases from J, the junction kept 9 bases outside the gene matches. The CDR3 contains 16 residues. This chain's CDR3 is CASSGQIAGGGETQYF. CDR3 DNA: TGTGCCAGCAGCGGCCAAATAGCGGGAGGGGGGGAGACCCAGTACTTC.

This clone was counted between two and nine times. The V call is TRBV19, the J call TRBJ1-1; 8 nucleotides line up with TRBD1. The V gene end was trimmed by 7 bases and the J gene end by 4 bases; junction bases not matched to a gene: 5. CDR1 LNHDA and CDR2 SQIVND come from the germline V gene (reference sequence). The CDR3 runs 13 residues. CDR3 DNA sequence: TGTGCCAGTATGGACAGGGCGGCCACTGAAGCTTTCTTT. It is translated as CASMDRAATEAFF.

This rearrangement joins TRBV5-1 to TRBJ2-7; D gene unclear. V was cut by 0 bases and J by 0 bases, with 7 bases left in between. The CDR3 sequence is 14 residues long. The germline CDR1 and CDR2 sequences are SGHRS and YFSETQ. The CDR3 loop is CASSLGRNSYEQYF. The CDR3 DNA reads TGCGCCAGCAGCTTGGGACGGAACTCCTACGAGCAGTACTTC.

This rearrangement joins TRBV30 to TRBJ1-1; D unclear. CDR3 length: 12 residues. The germline gives CDR1 GTSNPN, CDR2 SVGIG (reference sequence). The V end was cut by 1 base, the J end by 6 bases, with 9 bases between. The CDR3 reads CAWSEGWAEAFF. CDR3 DNA sequence: TGTGCCTGGAGTGAAGGGTGGGCTGAAGCTTTCTTT.

The sample holds a few counts of this clone. The V gene is TRBV29-1, the J gene TRBJ2-5; 12 nucleotides line up with TRBD2. V lost 3 bases and J lost 1; bases outside the gene matches: 9. This CDR3 is 17 amino acids long. The V gene's germline CDR1 is SQVTM and CDR2 ANQGSEA. The CDR3 DNA is TGCAGCGTTGAGGGATTATCGACTAGCGGGAGCCAAGAGACCCAGTACTTC. Encoded protein: CSVEGLSTSGSQETQYF.

The CDR3 region has the DNA TGTGCCAGCAGTTCAAGATCTGGGGCCAACGTCCTGACTTTC. Residues: CASSSRSGANVLTF. V usage is TRBV6-5 and J usage is TRBJ2-6; D call uncertain. The germline V gene has CDR1 MNHEY and CDR2 SVGAGI. This CDR3 is built from 14 residues. V lost 4 bases and J lost 1, with 5 bases in between.

The rearrangement links TRBV2 to TRBJ2-7, with D possibly matching TRBD2 (5 bases). The CDR3 sequence is 12 residues long. Between the trimmed V and J ends, which lost 6 bases and 5 bases, there was a span of 11 bases. CDR1 is SNHLY and CDR2 is FYNNEI in the germline V gene. DNA of the CDR3: TGTGCCAGCAGGAAGGACTTGAACGAGCAGTACTTC. This sequence encodes CASRKDLNEQYF.

The genes are TRBV19 and TRBJ1-1; D is unresolved. V dropped 9 bases and J dropped 3 bases, with 8 bases sitting between them. Germline V gives CDR1 LNHDA, CDR2 SQIVND (reference sequence). This CDR3 has 11 residues. CDR3 DNA sequence: TGTGCCAGCCGAGGTTACACTGAAGCTTTCTTT. Its translation: CASRGYTEAFF.

The rearrangement joins TRBV28 to TRBJ1-2; tentative D call: TRBD1 (6 bases). CDR1 is MDHEN and CDR2 is SYDVKM in the germline V gene. Between the trimmed V and J ends, which lost 3 bases and 5 bases, there was a span of 13 bases. The CDR3 runs 14 residues. CDR3 protein: CASSFPQGLYGYTF. DNA for the CDR3: TGTGCCAGCAGTTTCCCACAGGGATTATATGGCTACACCTTC.

The gene calls are TRBV7-2 and TRBJ2-5; 8 bases agree with TRBD2. V shed 7 bases and J 2 bases; nucleotides not matched to a gene: 9. This CDR3 comprises 15 residues. Germline lookup yields CDR1 SGHTA and CDR2 FQGNSA. Written as DNA, the CDR3 is TGTGCCAGCACCAGATTACTAGCGGTACAAGAGACCCAGTACTTC. It encodes CASTRLLAVQETQYF.

V usage is TRBV4-2 and J usage is TRBJ2-7, with D possibly being TRBD2 (6 bases). V was pared by 0 bases and J by 2 bases, with 11 bases between. This CDR3 has 15 amino acids. Per the germline V gene, CDR1 is LGHNA and CDR2 is YNFKEQ. CDR3 sequence: CASSQDVSGPYEQYF. The CDR3 coding sequence is TGTGCCAGCAGCCAAGATGTGAGCGGGCCCTACGAGCAGTACTTC.